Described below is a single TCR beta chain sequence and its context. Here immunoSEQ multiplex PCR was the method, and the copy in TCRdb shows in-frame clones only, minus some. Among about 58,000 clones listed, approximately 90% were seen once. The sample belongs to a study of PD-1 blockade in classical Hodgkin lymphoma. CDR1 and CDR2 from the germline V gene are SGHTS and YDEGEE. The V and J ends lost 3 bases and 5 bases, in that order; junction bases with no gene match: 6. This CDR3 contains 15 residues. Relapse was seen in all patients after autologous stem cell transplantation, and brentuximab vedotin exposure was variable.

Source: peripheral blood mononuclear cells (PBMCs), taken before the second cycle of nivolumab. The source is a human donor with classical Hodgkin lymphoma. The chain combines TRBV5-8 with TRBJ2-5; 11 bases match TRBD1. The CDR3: CASSSGQGAWETQYF. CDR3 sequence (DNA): TGTGCCAGCAGCTCCGGACAGGGGGCGTGGGAGACCCAGTACTTC.